Listed below are T cell receptor beta chains from one sample, sequenced in a study of CD8+ T cells in alopecia areata. Data came from immunoSEQ multiplex PCR; TCRdb stores just in-frame clones and leaves some out. Among approximately 150,000 clones listed, 55% to 65% were seen once. The sample taken for sequencing was CD4+ T cells sorted from blood. These receptors all come from a human donor in good health. Each CDR3 is given with its conserved first and last residue. Each record gives: V gene, clone size, CDR3 protein. Clone size is shown for a subset of rows, as once, few, many or a class of expanded clone.

v_gene: TRBV29-1
abundance: -
CDR3aa: CSVSLGDTIYF

v_gene: TRBV10-2
abundance: few
CDR3aa: CASSEGNQPQHF

v_gene: TRBV5-1
abundance: -
CDR3aa: CASSPGQPNNGYTF

v_gene: TRBV5-6
abundance: few
CDR3aa: CASSPGYNSPLHF

v_gene: TRBV6-6
abundance: few
CDR3aa: CASSYPTGGGTEAFF

v_gene: TRBV19
abundance: -
CDR3aa: CASRLAGGTYEQYF

v_gene: TRBV7-9
abundance: -
CDR3aa: CASSVGQVDSTDTQYF

v_gene: TRBV4-1
abundance: few
CDR3aa: CASSQTPTGKEKLFF

v_gene: TRBV19
abundance: -
CDR3aa: CASSPGRDRGYGYTF

v_gene: TRBV28
abundance: -
CDR3aa: CASSSLRRTQATYEQYF

v_gene: TRBV2
abundance: few
CDR3aa: CASSEEAGSRANVLTF

v_gene: TRBV7-8
abundance: -
CDR3aa: CASSLTWGSGSSYNEQFF

v_gene: TRBV6-5
abundance: -
CDR3aa: CASSAGARAFF

v_gene: TRBV9
abundance: -
CDR3aa: CASSVARDTGELFF

v_gene: TRBV7-9
abundance: -
CDR3aa: CASSLALASQATNTEAFF

v_gene: TRBV5-1
abundance: -
CDR3aa: CASSEAGTAYEQYF

v_gene: TRBV2
abundance: -
CDR3aa: CASWTVYNEQFF

v_gene: TRBV30
abundance: -
CDR3aa: CAWQGTANTEAFF

v_gene: TRBV5-1
abundance: -
CDR3aa: CASSLAGAASTDTQYF

v_gene: TRBV28
abundance: -
CDR3aa: CASRMVPGELFF

v_gene: TRBV29-1
abundance: -
CDR3aa: CSVSGTGEAFF

v_gene: TRBV4-1
abundance: few
CDR3aa: CASSQGRQGLMNTEAFF

v_gene: TRBV7-9
abundance: -
CDR3aa: CASSLKQVEELFF

v_gene: TRBV5-1
abundance: few
CDR3aa: CASRRLAGGVTDTQYF

v_gene: TRBV29-1
abundance: few
CDR3aa: CSAGTGVPSYGYTF

v_gene: TRBV19
abundance: few
CDR3aa: CASSPLWLDTGELFF

v_gene: TRBV20-1
abundance: -
CDR3aa: CSASPTSVKYF

v_gene: TRBV28
abundance: -
CDR3aa: CASSSTGTSPDTQYF

v_gene: TRBV29-1
abundance: few
CDR3aa: CSVEGGDSVEETQYF

v_gene: TRBV7-9
abundance: -
CDR3aa: CASARGTSTDTQYF

v_gene: TRBV2
abundance: -
CDR3aa: CASKALYEQYF

v_gene: TRBV7-2
abundance: -
CDR3aa: CASRGASGTGGLEQYF

v_gene: TRBV15
abundance: -
CDR3aa: CATSRDNGRTYGYTF

v_gene: TRBV7-9
abundance: -
CDR3aa: CASSLQGPGEQYF

v_gene: TRBV5-1
abundance: -
CDR3aa: CASSPEGTSGFREQFF

v_gene: TRBV5-4
abundance: -
CDR3aa: CASRPKWVDYGYTF

v_gene: TRBV11-2
abundance: -
CDR3aa: CASSLALAGTAGQETQYF

v_gene: TRBV2
abundance: -
CDR3aa: CASSEGARIAKNIQYF

v_gene: TRBV5-1
abundance: -
CDR3aa: CASSPRGGSEETQYF

v_gene: TRBV7-9
abundance: -
CDR3aa: CASSLVPGKETQYF

v_gene: TRBV29-1
abundance: -
CDR3aa: CSVVAGGGPYGNEQFF

v_gene: TRBV29-1
abundance: -
CDR3aa: CSVPRTGGMETQYF

v_gene: TRBV19
abundance: -
CDR3aa: CASSPTPGLSYNEQFF

v_gene: TRBV7-2
abundance: few
CDR3aa: CASSSTGLGGAYEQYF